This T cell receptor beta chain is drawn from a study of shared clonotypes between healthy human individuals (dated by TCRdb to between 2020 and 2021). Study-level background: Three men and two women, aged 18 to 49 years, made up the cohort. Different laboratories and diverse techniques were used to prepare libraries and sequence TCR repertoires, to increase sequencing depth and limit assay-specific biases. Between about 0.8 and 9 billion PBMCs per donor were obtained by leukapheresis. To estimate repertoire size and how much clonotype sharing occurs between individuals, the study deeply sequenced the blood TCR repertoires of a handful of healthy adults. For each donor, three plates each were used for CD4 naive and CD4 memory, two plates were used for CD8 naive, and one plate was used for CD8 memory. General findings and caveats noted by the study authors: Approximately 4.8% of naive CD4, 3.5% of naive CD8, 2% to 2.5% of memory CD4, and 0.35% to 0.5% of memory CD8 clonotypes were shared across a few donors. Because the study included only a small number of donors, the genetic and exposure-history diversity represented was limited. Pairwise subsampling indicated that sequencing depth was expected to affect the degree of clonotype sharing among donors. Rarefaction of sorted-subset datasets indicated incomplete sequencing despite the large sequencing depth. Compared with non-shared clonotypes, the clonotypes found in all four sorted-subset donors had higher generation probabilities. Sampling was limited to blood, and TCR repertoires in tissue likely differ from TCR repertoires in blood. Larger estimated clonotype richness was generally found for naive subsets than for memory subsets.

The CDR3 contains 14 residues, cysteine and phenylalanine counted. Solely the CDR3 DNA is kept, with 42 bases framed from the first base. CDR1 and CDR2, looked up from the germline V gene, are MDHEN and SYDVKM. The germline V end is reduced by 8 bases and the J end by 4 bases; junction bases left unmatched: 7. Using the deep immunoSEQ assay, multiplex PCR amplified TCR CDR3 regions from genomic DNA. For each cell subset, the extracted genomic DNA was distributed evenly across all wells of several immunoSEQ 96-well plates, and each plate served as one replicate. For sorted subsets, approximately 210 ng of genomic DNA, equivalent to around 31,000 T cell genomes, went into each replicate PCR. The purified libraries were quantified using a Qubit 3.0 fluorometer, sized with a Bioanalyzer 2100, and then quantified again using the KAPA Library Quantification kit. Every immunoSEQ 96-well plate was sequenced on a separate single-read 150-cycle Illumina NextSeq 550 flow cell. On the authors' methods: Because only junctional sequences without quality scores were contained in the immunoSEQ output, filtering matching that applied to full-length reads could not be performed. To assign V/J genes and CDR3, sequences were annotated using PyIR, a Python wrapper for IgBLAST v1.9, with IMGT germline references. Reads were removed for weak V/J assignments (E-value above 1e-6), missing CDR3, stop codons, out-of-frame junctions, or ambiguous translated residues. A V3J clonotype was defined by an identical inferred V gene, J gene, and CDR3 amino acid sequence. Percentage overlap between repertoires was computed as shared unique clonotypes divided by the size of the smaller repertoire. RTK rarefaction, the Chao1 estimator, and Recon v2.1 estimates of unobserved clonotypes were used to assess repertoire richness. Generation probabilities were computed with OLGA for all TCRbeta clonotypes obtained by the gDNA method from several donors. TCRdb carries this immuneACCESS record with in-frame sequences only. Its versions omit some clonotypes, under half of them owing to an unresolved V gene in the studies checked, with the rest unexplained. That table furnishes V, J and clone size, whereas the DNA furnished D and trimming. The sample table contains about 610,000 clones; only one count was recorded for about 97% of them. Roughly 0.05% of the sample is taken by the ten largest.

As regards this clone: The target of this receptor is not known. Per-base qualities were not stored, and no clone one base away is much larger.

Donors were healthy HIV-negative adults with no recently reported acute infections or vaccinations. Only Caucasian adults living in Nashville, Tennessee, USA were represented among the donors. Magnetic negative selection was used to enrich CD4+ T cells, after which naive cells were positively selected on CD45RA and the negative fraction became the memory subset. After blood collection by leukapheresis, PBMCs were isolated using Ficoll-Histopaque density gradient centrifugation and then cryopreserved in the vapor phase of liquid nitrogen. Purity and quantity of every magnetically sorted T cell population were checked by analytical flow cytometry. Each sorted fraction had its genomic DNA isolated and then quantified by UV absorbance on a Nanodrop 2000c.

The source material was naive CD4+ T cells sorted from blood. The sample's cell subset or site, from its label and the paper: CD45RA+ positively selected. The clonotype originates from a woman aged 25 to 39 in good health. The sequence links TRBV28 to TRBJ2-2; the central 7 bases match TRBD2. The DNA sequence follows: TGTGCCAGCGAGGGCGGGAGTCGCACCGGGGAGCTGTTTTTT. Protein translation: CASEGGSRTGELFF.